The 30 T cell receptor beta chains presented below share a single source sample, sequenced in a study of blood T cell repertoires in COVID-19. Sequencing used immunoSEQ multiplex PCR; TCRdb keeps in-frame clones, though not all of them. This sample has about 84,000 clones; 80% to 90% occur once, and the top ten carry roughly 40%. Material for sequencing was peripheral blood. The source of these receptors is an elderly man with active or convalescent COVID-19.

The chain links TRBV3-1 (or the pseudogene TRBV3-2) to TRBJ1-5; 7 positions match TRBD1. The CDR3 has 12 residues. Looked up from germline, CDR1 is LGHDT and CDR2 is YNNKEL (reference sequence). V trimming: 3 bases; J trimming: 7 bases; junction bases outside the gene matches: 0. In DNA, the CDR3 is TGTGCCAGCAGCCACAGGGGGCAGCCCCAGCATTTT. It codes for CASSHRGQPQHF.

This chain connects TRBV12-3 or TRBV12-4 to TRBJ1-1; no clear D gene. This CDR3 is 13 amino acids long. The ends were cut back, 5 bases at V and 2 bases at J, with 9 bases in the middle. This CDR3 is CASSIDKNTEAFF. The DNA for the CDR3 is TGTGCCAGCAGTATCGACAAAAACACTGAAGCTTTCTTT.

This clone came up a few times. CDR3 DNA: TGTGCCAGCAGCTATGGACTAGCGGTAAAACATTTCACAGATACGCAGTATTTT. It is translated as CASSYGLAVKHFTDTQYF. V and J are TRBV7-8 and TRBJ2-3; 10 nucleotides match TRBD2. The J segment lost 2 bases and the V segment lost 4 bases, leaving 12 bases of the junction unmatched. CDR1 SGHVS and CDR2 FQNEAQ come from the germline V gene. The CDR3 sequence is 18 residues long.

This chain uses TRBV5-8 with TRBJ2-1; 9 bases align to TRBD2. The germline gives CDR1 SGHTS, CDR2 YDEGEE. The junction had 15 bases not matched to a gene; V was cut back by 2 bases and J by 3 bases. The CDR3 length is 19 residues. CDR3 protein: CASSFFKQLAGVIYNEQFF. DNA for the CDR3: TGTGCCAGCAGCTTCTTCAAGCAACTAGCGGGCGTTATCTACAATGAGCAGTTCTTC.

The rearrangement uses TRBV6-2 or TRBV6-3 and TRBJ1-1; no clear D. Trimming pared 4 bases from V and 4 bases from J, leaving 10 bases between. The CDR3 is made up of 13 amino acids. Germline V CDR1 and CDR2: MNHEY, SVGEGT. The CDR3: CASSFAVGTEAFF. CDR3 DNA sequence: TGTGCCAGCAGTTTCGCGGTGGGCACTGAAGCTTTCTTT.

The CDR3 sequence is CASSLVSGNTIYF. The CDR3 nucleotides read TGTGCCAGCAGCTTAGTTAGCGGAAACACCATATATTTT. The chain employs TRBV7-8 and TRBJ1-3; unclear D gene. Looked up from germline, CDR1 is SGHVS and CDR2 is FQNEAQ. Trimming removed 1 base at V and 4 bases at J, with 5 bases between. This CDR3 comprises 13 residues.

The rearrangement joins TRBV19 to TRBJ1-2; tentative D call: TRBD1 (6 bases). With 7 bases removed from V and 13 bases from J, the gap between germline ends came to 22 bases. From germline, CDR1 is LNHDA and CDR2 SQIVND (reference sequence). This CDR3 is built from 13 residues. The CDR3 protein is CASTPSVQGRVTF. Here the CDR3 DNA reads TGTGCCAGTACCCCATCCGTGCAGGGGCGAGTCACCTTC.

Worth noting for this clone: Mismatch with germline at one junction end may stem from a read error. This chain connects TRBV9 to TRBJ2-7; 7 bases line up with TRBD1. There are 15 residues in the CDR3. Germline lookup yields CDR1 SGDLS and CDR2 YYNGEE. The CDR3 here is CTSSFGQATIYEQYF. As DNA, the CDR3 is TGTACCAGCAGCTTCGGACAGGCGACGATATACGAGCAGTACTTC.

The CDR3 bases are TGTGCCATCAGCCCGACAGGGAATAGCAATCAGCCCCAGCATTTT. Amino acid sequence: CAISPTGNSNQPQHF. The rearrangement uses TRBV10-3 and TRBJ1-5, with 7 nucleotides matching TRBD1. CDR1 is ENHRY and CDR2 is SYGVKD in the germline V gene. The CDR3 runs 15 residues. V lost 6 bases, J lost 0 bases, and 5 bases stayed unmatched.

The gene calls are TRBV10-3 and TRBJ1-2, with D possibly matching TRBD1 (6 bases). The germline gives CDR1 ENHRY, CDR2 SYGVKD. The CDR3 totals 14 residues. The V gene lost 5 bases and the J gene lost 7 bases, with 17 bases spanning the gap. The CDR3: CAISPRGASSGYTF. The CDR3 DNA sequence: TGTGCCATCAGTCCCAGGGGCGCAAGTTCTGGCTACACCTTC.

The V gene is TRBV9, the J gene TRBJ1-4; D is perhaps TRBD1 (5 bases). Trimming stripped 0 bases from V and 11 bases from J, with 11 bases between. Germline-derived CDR1 and CDR2 are SGDLS and YYNGEE. This CDR3 is 13 amino acids long. The DNA for the CDR3 is TGTGCCAGCAGCGTAGCAGGGCCCGGGAAACTGTTTTTT. Its translation is CASSVAGPGKLFF.

This clone has just a few counts. This chain connects TRBV6-5 to TRBJ2-7, with TRBD2 matching over 7 bases. The CDR3 runs to 14 residues. Losses at the gene ends were 5 bases for V and 0 bases for J; bases not matched to a gene: 4. Germline values: CDR1 MNHEY, CDR2 SVGAGI. CDR3 DNA sequence: TGTGCCAGCAGTAGCCGCGGGAGCTCCTACGAGCAGTACTTC. This sequence encodes CASSSRGSSYEQYF.

The chain employs TRBV20-1 and TRBJ2-7, with 7 bases fitting TRBD1. Germline CDR1 DFQATT, CDR2 SNEGSKA (reference sequence). CDR3 length: 14 amino acids. V shed 3 bases and J 0 bases; nucleotides not matched to a gene: 5. CDR3 in amino acids: CSASRQGVSYEQYF. CDR3 sequence (DNA): TGCAGTGCTAGTCGACAGGGAGTCTCCTACGAGCAGTACTTC.

The rearrangement links TRBV18 to TRBJ2-2; D possibly corresponds to TRBD2 (5 bases). V was pared by 4 bases and J by 2 bases, with 8 bases between. The CDR3 has 14 residues. Germline lookup yields CDR1 KGHSH and CDR2 LQKENI. The CDR3: CASSLEGNTGELFF. The CDR3 DNA reads as TGTGCCAGCTCACTTGAGGGTAACACCGGGGAGCTGTTTTTT.

This clone was recorded at least ten times. The chain recombines TRBV2 with TRBJ1-3; a weak D match, TRBD1 (5 bases). The ends were cut back, 1 base at V and 1 base at J, with 5 bases in the middle. The CDR3 contains 14 residues. CDR1 is SNHLY, CDR2 FYNNEI, per germline. The CDR3 DNA reads as TGTGCCAGCAGTGAAGGACAGTCTGGAAACACCATATATTTT. Amino acids: CASSEGQSGNTIYF.

Only one count was recorded for this clone. The gene calls are TRBV18 and TRBJ2-3; D remains unclear. The CDR3 covers 15 residues. The V and J ends lost 3 bases and 0 bases respectively, with 10 bases between them. Germline CDR1 reads KGHSH; CDR2 reads LQKENI. The DNA for the CDR3 is TGTGCCAGCTCACCCCTTTCGGTTAGCACAGATACGCAGTATTTT. It specifies CASSPLSVSTDTQYF.

The chain employs TRBV5-8 and TRBJ1-1; 7 bases fit TRBD1. The CDR3 is 12 amino acids. V gave up 4 bases and J gave up 11 bases; unmatched junction bases: 8. Germline CDR1 SGHTS, CDR2 YDEGEE. As DNA, the CDR3 is TGTGCCAGCAGCCGAGGACAGGTTTGGGCTTTCTTT. Amino acid sequence: CASSRGQVWAFF.

V gene TRBV29-1 combines with J gene TRBJ2-5, with 9 bases aligning to TRBD1. V lost 6 bases to trimming and J lost 5 bases; unmatched junction nucleotides: 4. CDR1 and CDR2 (germline): SQVTM, ANQGSEA. The CDR3 has 12 amino acids. CDR3 protein: CSVQTGGETQYF. CDR3 nucleotides: TGCAGCGTCCAGACAGGGGGGGAGACCCAGTACTTC.

This sequence joins TRBV7-8 and TRBJ1-4, with TRBD1 matching 9 bases. The CDR3 has 14 residues. The trim removed 3 bases at V and 6 bases at J, leaving 2 bases unmatched. The germline V gene encodes CDR1 SGHVS and CDR2 FQNEAQ. CDR3 bases: TGTGCCAGCAGCTTCGGACAGGGGTATGAAAAACTGTTTTTT. Encoded protein: CASSFGQGYEKLFF.

The gene calls are TRBV25-1 and TRBJ1-2; the D gene is possibly TRBD1 (5 bases). Germline CDR1 MGHDK, CDR2 SYGVNS. V shed 4 bases and J shed 4 bases, with 10 bases lying between them. The CDR3 runs to 13 residues. The CDR3 sequence is CASSVRGSYGYTF. In nucleotides, the CDR3 is TGTGCCAGCAGTGTCCGGGGGAGCTATGGCTACACCTTC.

The V gene is TRBV3-1 (or the pseudogene TRBV3-2), the J gene TRBJ2-3, with TRBD2 identical over 12 bases. The CDR3 covers 17 residues. Looked up from germline, CDR1 is LGHDT and CDR2 is YNNKEL (reference sequence). V shed 5 bases, J shed 14 bases, and the junction held 20 bases outside the gene matches. For the CDR3, the DNA is TGTGCCAGCAGCAAAAAGACTAGCGGGAGAGCACAGATACCCACGTATTTT. Translation: CASSKKTSGRAQIPTYF.

The chain recombines TRBV6-5 with TRBJ2-5; D is perhaps TRBD1 (7 bases). Trimming shortened V by 10 bases and J by 0 bases, and 12 bases separated the two germline ends. Germline CDR1 and CDR2: MNHEY and SVGAGI. CDR3 length: 13 residues. CDR3 nucleotides: TGTGCCACCAGGGGGGCACACCAAGAGACCCAGTACTTC. Protein product: CATRGAHQETQYF.

The V call is TRBV6-5, the J call TRBJ1-5; D gene unclear. With 8 bases removed from V and 0 bases from J, the gap between germline ends came to 8 bases. In germline, CDR1 is MNHEY, CDR2 SVGAGI. The CDR3 runs 13 residues. The CDR3 DNA reads as TGTGCCAGCGGAGGGCTTAGCAATCAGCCCCAGCATTTT. Translated: CASGGLSNQPQHF.

The V call is TRBV11-3, the J call TRBJ2-7; 8 bases match TRBD2. V shed 0 bases, J shed 6 bases, and the junction held 7 bases outside the gene matches. There are 15 residues in the CDR3. CDR1 is SGHNT, CDR2 YENEEA, per germline. CDR3 nucleotides: TGTGCCAGCAGCTTAGATGGGACTAGAGGTTTCGAGCAGTACTTC. Its translation is CASSLDGTRGFEQYF.

V usage is TRBV11-2 and J usage is TRBJ2-1; a possible D gene is TRBD2 (6 bases). Germline V gene data show CDR1 as SGHAT and CDR2 as FQNNGV. The CDR3 runs to 14 residues. Trimming removed 4 bases at V and 8 bases at J, with 15 bases between. The CDR3 is CASSSSPGVDEQFF. CDR3 bases: TGTGCCAGCAGCTCCTCCCCGGGGGTGGATGAGCAGTTCTTC.

This clone showed up just once. The chain recombines TRBV5-5 with TRBJ2-5; 10 nucleotides align to TRBD2. Germline V lookup: CDR1 SGHKS, CDR2 YYEKEE (reference sequence). Losses at the gene ends were 4 bases for V and 4 bases for J; bases not matched to a gene: 10. CDR3 length: 16 residues. CDR3 sequence reads: CASSVGLAFYRETQYF. Here the CDR3 DNA reads TGTGCCAGCAGCGTGGGACTAGCGTTTTATCGAGAGACCCAGTACTTC.

V gene TRBV4-1 combines with J gene TRBJ1-5; possibly TRBD1 for D (5 bases). Deletions cut 6 bases from V and 2 bases from J, with 20 bases between. CDR1 MGHRA and CDR2 YSYEKL come from the germline V gene. The length of the CDR3 is 17 residues. CDR3 loop: CASRAYALGGGNQPQHF. In DNA, the CDR3 is TGCGCCAGCAGGGCCTATGCGTTGGGGGGGGGCAATCAGCCCCAGCATTTT.

This clone appeared a few times. V is TRBV10-3 and J is TRBJ2-2; maybe TRBD1 (5 bases). Trimming took 0 bases from V and 4 from J, leaving 9 bases between them. Germline values: CDR1 ENHRY, CDR2 SYGVKD. The CDR3 spans 15 residues. CDR3 loop: CAISESGAPTGELFF. The CDR3 region has the DNA TGTGCCATCAGTGAGTCAGGGGCCCCCACCGGGGAGCTGTTTTTT.

This chain links TRBV2 with TRBJ1-5; 7 bases match TRBD1. Germline values: CDR1 SNHLY, CDR2 FYNNEI. J lost 5 bases, V lost 6 bases, and 4 bases had no gene match. This CDR3 comprises 13 residues. This chain's CDR3 is CASRQGSYQPQHF. In DNA form, the CDR3 reads TGTGCCAGCAGACAGGGGTCTTATCAGCCCCAGCATTTT. The full variable domain, with the rest looked up from reference TRBV2 and TRBJ1-5, is EPEVTQTPSHQVTQMGQEVILRCVPISNHLYFYWYRQILGQKVEFLVSFYNNEISEKSEIFDDQFSVERPDGSNFTLKIRSTKLEDSAMYFCASRQGSYQPQHFGDGTRLSIL.

The chain carries TRBV28 and TRBJ2-7, with TRBD1 matching over 7 bases. Germline loops: CDR1 MDHEN, CDR2 SYDVKM. This CDR3 is built from 12 residues. V was clipped by 6 bases and J by 3 bases; unmatched bases: 2. Here the CDR3 DNA reads TGTGCCAGCAGACGACAGGGCTACGAGCAGTACTTC. Residues: CASRRQGYEQYF.